This TCR beta chain was sequenced in a study of radiotherapy plus CTLA-4 blockade in lung cancer. Study observations and caveats: Radiotherapy with ipilimumab was followed by blood expansion of tumor-derived clones. Reported findings show early blood T cell clone dynamics, with interferon-beta, best predicted response.

CDR3 length: 13 amino acids. Deletions cut 4 bases from V and 2 bases from J, with 8 bases between. Germline lookup yields CDR1 MGHDK and CDR2 SYGVNS. Focal radiation plus CTLA-4 blockade with ipilimumab was administered to patients who had chemo-refractory metastatic non-small-cell lung cancer. To note about this clone: Antigen unknown.

Method: immunoSEQ multiplex PCR; TCRdb's copy keeps in-frame clones and lacks some. The top ten clones hold roughly 7.4% of a sample with 30,000 or so clones, 70% to 85% of them seen once. Sequencing was performed on peripheral blood, taken from a patient treated with radiotherapy plus ipilimumab. This chain connects TRBV25-1 to TRBJ1-1; D is uncertain. The origin of this receptor is a human donor with non-small cell lung cancer who had stable disease on radiotherapy plus ipilimumab. The CDR3 DNA sequence: TGTGCCAGCAGTGTCACCACCAACACTGAAGCTTTCTTT. This translates into CASSVTTNTEAFF.